This T cell receptor beta chain was found in a study of OX40 agonist ivuxolimab in advanced cancers. On the study more broadly: Males comprised roughly four fifths of the group, whose mean age was 60 years (range roughly 23 to 80). Study findings and constraints: It was also the case that some nonresponders had low normalized T-cell clonal expansion.

The sample holds one count of this clone. Antigen: not known. V lost 0 bases to trimming and J lost 11 bases, with 20 bases between them. The CDR3 loop spans 16 amino acids. CDR1 is LNHNV and CDR2 is YYDKDF in the germline V gene (reference sequence). Sequencing was performed with immunoSEQ multiplex PCR; in TCRdb, only in-frame clones are kept and a portion is missing. The sample holds 45,000 to 50,000 clones, more than 70% seen once. The chain is built from TRBV15 and TRBJ1-5; the D gene is possibly TRBD1 (5 bases). This clonotype was sampled from an adult with an advanced solid tumor such as melanoma, head and neck, liver or kidney cancer. The specimen was CD4+ or CD8+ T cells sorted from blood, collected in a trial of the OX40 agonist ivuxolimab. In nucleotides, the CDR3 is TGTGCCACCAGCAGAGATCGGGGGGACTCCGGAGGCGCCCAGCATTTT. Protein: CATSRDRGDSGGAQHF.